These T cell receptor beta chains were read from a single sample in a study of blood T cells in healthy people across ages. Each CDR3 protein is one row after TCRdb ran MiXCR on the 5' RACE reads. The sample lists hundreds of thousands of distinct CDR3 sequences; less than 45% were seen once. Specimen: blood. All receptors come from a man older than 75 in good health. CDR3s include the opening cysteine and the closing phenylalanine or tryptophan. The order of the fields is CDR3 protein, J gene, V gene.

CDR3 protein: CASSPIPPAIYEQYF
J gene: .
V gene: TRBV5-1

CDR3 protein: CASSRDGGESYEQYF
J gene: .
V gene: TRBV6-2/TRBV6-3

CDR3 protein: CASSPSGMTYEQYF
J gene: TRBJ2-7
V gene: TRBV7-9

CDR3 protein: CASSLLVQGPNTEAFF
J gene: TRBJ1-1
V gene: TRBV7-2

CDR3 protein: CASSYTKTNGLDNEQFF
J gene: TRBJ2-1
V gene: TRBV6-5

CDR3 protein: CASSVGVGGYNEQFF
J gene: TRBJ2-1
V gene: TRBV9

CDR3 protein: CASSLEHSGNTIYF
J gene: TRBJ1-3
V gene: TRBV5-1

CDR3 protein: CASSLDGLWNQPQHF
J gene: TRBJ1-5
V gene: TRBV5-1

CDR3 protein: CASSKGSGAYNEQFF
J gene: TRBJ2-1
V gene: TRBV7-2

CDR3 protein: CASSGGITWTGEETQYF
J gene: TRBJ2-5
V gene: TRBV27

CDR3 protein: CASSSQGQYTEAFF
J gene: TRBJ1-1
V gene: TRBV5-1

CDR3 protein: CASSEGHPIYEQYF
J gene: TRBJ2-7
V gene: TRBV6-1

CDR3 protein: CASSAADSYNEQYF
J gene: .
V gene: TRBV9

CDR3 protein: CASSYRQWGSGANVLTF
J gene: TRBJ2-6
V gene: TRBV6-2/TRBV6-3

CDR3 protein: CASSQSLTDTQYF
J gene: TRBJ2-3
V gene: TRBV4-1

CDR3 protein: CSAIPQTDTQYF
J gene: TRBJ2-3
V gene: TRBV20-1

CDR3 protein: CSASPGTSTQETQYF
J gene: TRBJ2-5
V gene: TRBV20-1

CDR3 protein: CASSYQRMGSFEQFF
J gene: TRBJ2-1
V gene: TRBV7-2

CDR3 protein: CSSAGNGYNEQYF
J gene: .
V gene: TRBV20-1

CDR3 protein: CASSFAGQTGANVLTF
J gene: TRBJ2-6
V gene: TRBV27

CDR3 protein: CASSQGGAFSNEQYF
J gene: TRBJ2-5
V gene: TRBV9

CDR3 protein: CASSPGTSIDTQYF
J gene: TRBJ2-3
V gene: TRBV9

CDR3 protein: CASSPLGVTGELFF
J gene: TRBJ2-2
V gene: TRBV7-6

CDR3 protein: CASSPGGPVDTQYF
J gene: TRBJ2-3
V gene: TRBV7-2

CDR3 protein: CASSLGWAGNTIYF
J gene: TRBJ1-3
V gene: TRBV7-2

CDR3 protein: CATSRSPAELLFF
J gene: TRBJ1-4
V gene: TRBV15

CDR3 protein: CASSPRQGRGNIQYF
J gene: TRBJ2-4
V gene: TRBV3-1

CDR3 protein: CASSFGRQGAYEQYF
J gene: TRBJ2-7
V gene: TRBV27

CDR3 protein: CASSSNRDPNEKLFF
J gene: TRBJ1-4
V gene: TRBV7-9

CDR3 protein: CSARDGQGYSPLHF
J gene: TRBJ1-6
V gene: TRBV20-1

CDR3 protein: CASSAQSGGSRNEQFF
J gene: TRBJ2-1
V gene: TRBV7-2

CDR3 protein: CASSDGDRGEAFF
J gene: TRBJ1-1
V gene: TRBV12-3/TRBV12-4

CDR3 protein: CASSSAGADEQYF
J gene: .
V gene: TRBV27

CDR3 protein: CATSDYIGKGEQFF
J gene: TRBJ2-1
V gene: TRBV24-1

CDR3 protein: CASSLGRRGIYNEQYF
J gene: TRBJ2-7
V gene: TRBV7-2

CDR3 protein: CASSGRDTIYEQYF
J gene: TRBJ2-7
V gene: TRBV9

CDR3 protein: CASSLAGDVAGKTEQFF
J gene: TRBJ2-1
V gene: TRBV11-2

CDR3 protein: CASSLAPGVGHEQYF
J gene: TRBJ2-7
V gene: TRBV7-2

CDR3 protein: CASRDALSSYEQYF
J gene: TRBJ2-7
V gene: TRBV19

CDR3 protein: CASSQPSGGRHEQFF
J gene: TRBJ2-1
V gene: TRBV3-1

CDR3 protein: CASSSYSYEQYF
J gene: TRBJ2-7
V gene: TRBV7-2

CDR3 protein: CASSSGQSMNTEAFF
J gene: TRBJ1-1
V gene: TRBV7-2

CDR3 protein: CASSRWETQYF
J gene: TRBJ2-5
V gene: TRBV6-2/TRBV6-3

CDR3 protein: CASSPGDSSYNEQFF
J gene: TRBJ2-1
V gene: TRBV7-9

CDR3 protein: CASSPQSRANYGYTF
J gene: TRBJ1-2
V gene: TRBV7-2

CDR3 protein: CASSPPSGIYNEQYF
J gene: .
V gene: TRBV14

CDR3 protein: CASSDSFYNEQYF
J gene: .
V gene: TRBV6-5

CDR3 protein: CASSQRPSRRSTDTQYF
J gene: TRBJ2-3
V gene: TRBV4-2

CDR3 protein: CASSHVGLRETQYF
J gene: TRBJ2-5
V gene: TRBV7-2

CDR3 protein: CASRTTGTSGGRRSYNEQFF
J gene: TRBJ2-1
V gene: TRBV6-2/TRBV6-3

CDR3 protein: CSAGTVRGTGELFF
J gene: TRBJ2-2
V gene: TRBV20-1

CDR3 protein: CASSPVTGSGDNEQYF
J gene: TRBJ2-5
V gene: TRBV28

CDR3 protein: CSADRGVGEQYF
J gene: TRBJ2-5
V gene: TRBV29-1